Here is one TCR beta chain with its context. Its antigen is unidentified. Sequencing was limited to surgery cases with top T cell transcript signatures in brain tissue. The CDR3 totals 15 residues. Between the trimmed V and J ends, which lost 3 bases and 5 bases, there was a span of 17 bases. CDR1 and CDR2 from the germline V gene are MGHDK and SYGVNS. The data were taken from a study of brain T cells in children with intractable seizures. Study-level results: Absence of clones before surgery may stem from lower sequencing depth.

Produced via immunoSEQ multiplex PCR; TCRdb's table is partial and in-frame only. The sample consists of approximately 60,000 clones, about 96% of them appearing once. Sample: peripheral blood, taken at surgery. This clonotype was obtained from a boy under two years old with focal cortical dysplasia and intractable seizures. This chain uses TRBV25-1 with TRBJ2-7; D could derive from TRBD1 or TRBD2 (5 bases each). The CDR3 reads CASSEPGTPWNEQYF. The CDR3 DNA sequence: TGTGCCAGCAGTGAGCCCGGGACCCCGTGGAACGAGCAGTACTTC.